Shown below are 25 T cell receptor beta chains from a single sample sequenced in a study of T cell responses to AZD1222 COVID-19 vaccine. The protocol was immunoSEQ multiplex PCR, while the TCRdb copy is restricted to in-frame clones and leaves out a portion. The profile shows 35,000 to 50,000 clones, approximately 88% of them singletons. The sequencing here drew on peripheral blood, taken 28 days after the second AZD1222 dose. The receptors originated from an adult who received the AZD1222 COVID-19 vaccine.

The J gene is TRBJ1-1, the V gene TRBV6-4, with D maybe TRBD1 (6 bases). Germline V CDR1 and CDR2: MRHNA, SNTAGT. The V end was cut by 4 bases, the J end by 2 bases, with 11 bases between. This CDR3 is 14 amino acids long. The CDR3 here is CASSAQGFNTEAFF. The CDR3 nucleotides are TGTGCCAGCAGTGCACAGGGATTTAACACTGAAGCTTTCTTT.

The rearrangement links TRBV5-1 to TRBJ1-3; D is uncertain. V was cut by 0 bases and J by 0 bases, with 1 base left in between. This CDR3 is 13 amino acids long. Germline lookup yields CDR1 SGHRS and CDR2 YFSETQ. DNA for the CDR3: TGCGCCAGCAGCTTGGACTCTGGAAACACCATATATTTT. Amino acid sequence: CASSLDSGNTIYF.

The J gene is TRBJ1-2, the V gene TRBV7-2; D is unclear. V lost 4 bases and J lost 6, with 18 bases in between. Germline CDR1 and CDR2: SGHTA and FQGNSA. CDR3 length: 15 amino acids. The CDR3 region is CASSSSTGSYDGYTF. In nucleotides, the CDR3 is TGTGCCAGCAGCTCATCAACCGGGTCCTACGATGGCTACACCTTC.

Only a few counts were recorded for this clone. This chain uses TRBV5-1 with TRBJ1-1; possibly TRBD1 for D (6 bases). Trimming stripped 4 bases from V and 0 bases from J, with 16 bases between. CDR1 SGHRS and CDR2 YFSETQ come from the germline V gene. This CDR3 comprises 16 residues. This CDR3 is CASSGGPGSLNTEAFF. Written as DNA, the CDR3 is TGCGCCAGCAGCGGGGGGCCCGGGAGCCTGAACACTGAAGCTTTCTTT.

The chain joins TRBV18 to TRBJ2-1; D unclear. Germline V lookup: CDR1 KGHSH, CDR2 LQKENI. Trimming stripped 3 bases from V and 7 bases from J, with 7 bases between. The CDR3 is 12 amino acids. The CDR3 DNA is TGTGCCAGCTCACCCCCATTGAATGAGCAGTTCTTC. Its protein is CASSPPLNEQFF.

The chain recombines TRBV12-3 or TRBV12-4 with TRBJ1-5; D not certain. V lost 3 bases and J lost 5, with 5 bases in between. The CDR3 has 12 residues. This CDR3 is CASSFGDQPQHF. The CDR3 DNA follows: TGTGCCAGCAGTTTCGGAGATCAGCCCCAGCATTTT.

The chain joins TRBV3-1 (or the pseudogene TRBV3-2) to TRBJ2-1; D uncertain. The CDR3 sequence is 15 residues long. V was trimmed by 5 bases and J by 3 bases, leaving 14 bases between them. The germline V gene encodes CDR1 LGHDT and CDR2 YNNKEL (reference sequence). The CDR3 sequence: CASSSDPAVYNEQFF. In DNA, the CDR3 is TGTGCCAGCAGCTCCGACCCGGCTGTCTACAATGAGCAGTTCTTC.

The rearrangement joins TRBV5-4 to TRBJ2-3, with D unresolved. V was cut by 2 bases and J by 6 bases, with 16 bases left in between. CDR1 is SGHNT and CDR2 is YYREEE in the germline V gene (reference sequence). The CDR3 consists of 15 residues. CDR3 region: CASSLWRSLGDTQYF. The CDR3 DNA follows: TGTGCCAGCAGCTTATGGCGGTCTCTGGGTGATACGCAGTATTTT.

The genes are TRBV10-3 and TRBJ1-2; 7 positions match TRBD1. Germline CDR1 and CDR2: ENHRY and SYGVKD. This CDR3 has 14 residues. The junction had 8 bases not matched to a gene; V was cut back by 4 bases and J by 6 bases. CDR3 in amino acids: CAISGGRGLDGYTF. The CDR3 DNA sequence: TGTGCCATCAGTGGGGGGAGGGGGCTAGATGGCTACACCTTC.

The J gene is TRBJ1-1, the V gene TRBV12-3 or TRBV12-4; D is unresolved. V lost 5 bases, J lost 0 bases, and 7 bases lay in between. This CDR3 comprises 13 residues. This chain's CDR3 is CASSGQLNTEAFF. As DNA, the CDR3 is TGTGCCAGCAGTGGGCAGCTGAACACTGAAGCTTTCTTT.

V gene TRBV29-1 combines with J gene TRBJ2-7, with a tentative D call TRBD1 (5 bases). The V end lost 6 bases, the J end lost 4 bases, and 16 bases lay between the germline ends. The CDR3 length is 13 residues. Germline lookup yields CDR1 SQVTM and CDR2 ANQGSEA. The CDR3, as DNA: TGCAGCGTGGACGGCCCTCAGGGATACGAGCAGTACTTC. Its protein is CSVDGPQGYEQYF.

In nucleotides, the CDR3 is TGCGCCAGCAGCGGACAGGGGGCGGGCGACGAGCAGTACTTC. Amino acid sequence: CASSGQGAGDEQYF. The chain uses TRBV5-1 and TRBJ2-7, with 11 bases that match TRBD1. Per the germline V gene, CDR1 is SGHRS and CDR2 is YFSETQ. The CDR3 spans 14 residues. The junction had 5 bases not matched to a gene; V was cut back by 4 bases and J by 5 bases. Based on the CDR3 plus reference TRBV5-1 and TRBJ2-7, the full variable domain is KAGVTQTPRYLIKTRGQQVTLSCSPISGHRSVSWYQQTPGQGLQFLFEYFSETQRNKGNFPGRFSGRQFSNSRSEMNVSTLELGDSALYLCASSGQGAGDEQYFGPGTRLTVT.

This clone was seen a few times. In nucleotides, the CDR3 is TGTGCCAGCAGCCAAGAGCGAGTGGGCCTAAGCTCCTACAATGAGCAGTTCTTC. This encodes CASSQERVGLSSYNEQFF. The chain couples TRBV4-2 to TRBJ2-1; the D is unclear. V was trimmed by 0 bases and J by 0 bases, leaving 15 bases between them. The germline CDR1 and CDR2 sequences are LGHNA and YNFKEQ. This CDR3 comprises 18 residues.

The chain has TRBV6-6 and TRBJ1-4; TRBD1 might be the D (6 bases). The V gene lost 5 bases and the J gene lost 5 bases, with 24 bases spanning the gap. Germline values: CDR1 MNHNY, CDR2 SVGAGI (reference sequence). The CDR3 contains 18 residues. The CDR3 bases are TGTGCCAGCAGTCCTCGGAGGAACAGGGACTTATTGAATGAAAAACTGTTTTTT. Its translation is CASSPRRNRDLLNEKLFF.

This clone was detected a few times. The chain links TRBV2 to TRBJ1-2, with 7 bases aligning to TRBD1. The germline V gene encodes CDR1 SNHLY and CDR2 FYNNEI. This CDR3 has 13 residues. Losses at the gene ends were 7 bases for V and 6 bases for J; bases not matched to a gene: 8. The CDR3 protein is CASTGGQLNGYTF. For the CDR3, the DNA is TGTGCCAGCACCGGGGGACAGCTTAATGGCTACACCTTC.

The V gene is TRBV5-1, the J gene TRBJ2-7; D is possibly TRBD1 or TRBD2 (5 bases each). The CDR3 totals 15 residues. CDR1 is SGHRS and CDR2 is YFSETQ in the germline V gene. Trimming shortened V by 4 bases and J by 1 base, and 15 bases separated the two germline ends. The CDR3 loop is CASSETGTVSYEQYF. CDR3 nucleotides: TGCGCCAGCAGCGAAACCGGGACGGTTTCCTACGAGCAGTACTTC.

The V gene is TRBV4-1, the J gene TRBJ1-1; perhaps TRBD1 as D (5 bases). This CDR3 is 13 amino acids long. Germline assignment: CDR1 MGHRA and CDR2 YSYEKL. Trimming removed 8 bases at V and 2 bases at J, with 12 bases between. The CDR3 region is CASCEGRNTEAFF. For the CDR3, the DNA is TGCGCCAGCTGTGAGGGGCGTAACACTGAAGCTTTCTTT.

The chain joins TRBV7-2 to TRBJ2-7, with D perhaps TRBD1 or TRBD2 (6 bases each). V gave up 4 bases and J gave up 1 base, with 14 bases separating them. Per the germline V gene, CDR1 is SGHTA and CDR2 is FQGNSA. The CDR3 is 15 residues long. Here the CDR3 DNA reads TGTGCCAGCAGCTCCGGGGGCGCGGGTTCCTACGAGCAGTACTTC. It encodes CASSSGGAGSYEQYF.

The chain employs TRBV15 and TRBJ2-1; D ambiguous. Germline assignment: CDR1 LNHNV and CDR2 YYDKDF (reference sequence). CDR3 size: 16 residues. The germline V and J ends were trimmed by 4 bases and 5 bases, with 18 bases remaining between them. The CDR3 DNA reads TGTGCCACCAGCACGGAAACCCTGAAAACTAACAATGAGCAGTTCTTC. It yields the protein CATSTETLKTNNEQFF. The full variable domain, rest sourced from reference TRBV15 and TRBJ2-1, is DAMVIQNPRYQVTQFGKPVTLSCSQTLNHNVMYWYQQKSSQAPKLLFHYYDKDFNNEADTPDNFQSRRPNTSFCFLDIRSPGLGDTAMYLCATSTETLKTNNEQFFGPGTRLTVL.

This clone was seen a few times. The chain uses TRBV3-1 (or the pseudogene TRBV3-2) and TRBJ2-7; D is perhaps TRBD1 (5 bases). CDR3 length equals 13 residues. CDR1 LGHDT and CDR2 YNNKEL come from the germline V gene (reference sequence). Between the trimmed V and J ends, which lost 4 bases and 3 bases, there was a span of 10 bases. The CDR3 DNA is TGTGCCAGCAGCCTTGGAAGGGGCTACGAGCAGTACTTC. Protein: CASSLGRGYEQYF.

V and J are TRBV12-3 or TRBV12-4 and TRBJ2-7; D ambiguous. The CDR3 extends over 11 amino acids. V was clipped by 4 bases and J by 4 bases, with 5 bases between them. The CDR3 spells CASSSRYEQYF. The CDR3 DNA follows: TGTGCCAGCAGTTCCAGGTACGAGCAGTACTTC.

CDR3 protein: CAGARRSGNQETQYF. For the CDR3, the DNA is TGTGCCGGCGCCCGGCGGAGCGGGAACCAAGAGACCCAGTACTTC. The chain joins TRBV3-1 (or the pseudogene TRBV3-2) to TRBJ2-5; TRBD2 agrees at 7 bases. The length of the CDR3 is 15 residues. V trimming: 11 bases; J trimming: 0 bases; junction bases outside the gene matches: 12. Germline V lookup: CDR1 LGHDT, CDR2 YNNKEL (reference sequence).

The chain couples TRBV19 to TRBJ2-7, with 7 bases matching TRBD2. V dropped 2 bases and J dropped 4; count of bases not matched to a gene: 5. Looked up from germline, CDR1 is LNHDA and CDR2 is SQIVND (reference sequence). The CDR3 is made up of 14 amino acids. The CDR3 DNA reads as TGTGCCAGTAGTATACAGCGGGAAGGGTACGAGCAGTACTTC. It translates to CASSIQREGYEQYF. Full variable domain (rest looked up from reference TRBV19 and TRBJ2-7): DGGITQSPKYLFRKEGQNVTLSCEQNLNHDAMYWYRQDPGQGLRLIYYSQIVNDFQKGDIAEGYSVSREKKESFPLTVTSAQKNPTAFYLCASSIQREGYEQYFGPGTRLTVT.

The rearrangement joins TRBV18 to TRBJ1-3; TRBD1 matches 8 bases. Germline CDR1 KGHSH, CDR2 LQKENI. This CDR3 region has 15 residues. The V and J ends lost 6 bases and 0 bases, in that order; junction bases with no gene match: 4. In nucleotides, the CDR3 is TGTGCCAGCTCCCAAGGACAGGGCTCTGGAAACACCATATATTTT. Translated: CASSQGQGSGNTIYF.

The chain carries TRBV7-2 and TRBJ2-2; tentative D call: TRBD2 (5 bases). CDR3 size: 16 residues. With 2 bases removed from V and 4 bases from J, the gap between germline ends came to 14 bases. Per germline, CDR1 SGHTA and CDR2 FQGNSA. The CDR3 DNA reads TGTGCCAGCAGCTTAATTTCGGGATCGGGCACCGGGGAGCTGTTTTTT. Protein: CASSLISGSGTGELFF.